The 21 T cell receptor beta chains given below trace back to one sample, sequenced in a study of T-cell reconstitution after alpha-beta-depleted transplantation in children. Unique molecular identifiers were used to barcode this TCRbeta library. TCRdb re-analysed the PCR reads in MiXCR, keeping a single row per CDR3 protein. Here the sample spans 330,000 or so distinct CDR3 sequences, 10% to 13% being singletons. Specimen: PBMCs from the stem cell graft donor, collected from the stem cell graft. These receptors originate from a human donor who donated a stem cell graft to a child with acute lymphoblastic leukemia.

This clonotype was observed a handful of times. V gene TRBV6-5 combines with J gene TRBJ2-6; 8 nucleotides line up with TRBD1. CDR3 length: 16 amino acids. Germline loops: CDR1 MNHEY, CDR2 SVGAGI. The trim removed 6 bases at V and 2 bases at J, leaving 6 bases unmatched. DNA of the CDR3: TGTGCCAGCAGCCGCCCGACAGGGGCTGGGGCCAACGTCCTGACTTTC. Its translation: CASSRPTGAGANVLTF.

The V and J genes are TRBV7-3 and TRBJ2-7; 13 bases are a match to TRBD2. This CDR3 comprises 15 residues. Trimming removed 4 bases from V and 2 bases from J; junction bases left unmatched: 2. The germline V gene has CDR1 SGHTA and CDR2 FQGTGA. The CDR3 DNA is TGTGCCAGCAGCTGGGGACTAGCGGGACCCTACGAGCAGTACTTC. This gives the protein CASSWGLAGPYEQYF. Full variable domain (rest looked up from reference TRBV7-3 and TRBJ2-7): GAGVSQTPSNKVTEKGKYVELRCDPISGHTALYWYRQSLGQGPEFLIYFQGTGAADDSGLPNDRFFAVRPEGSVSTLKIQRTERGDSAVYLCASSWGLAGPYEQYFGPGTRLTVT.

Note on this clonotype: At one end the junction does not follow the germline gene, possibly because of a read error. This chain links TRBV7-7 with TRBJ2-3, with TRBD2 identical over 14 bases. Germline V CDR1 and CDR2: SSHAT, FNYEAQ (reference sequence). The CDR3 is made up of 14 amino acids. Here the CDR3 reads CASSLGLAGGTQYF. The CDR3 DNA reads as TGTGCTAGCAGCCTCGGACTAGCGGGAGGTACGCAGTATTTT. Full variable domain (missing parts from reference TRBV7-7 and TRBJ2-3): GAGVSQSPRYKVTKRGQDVTLRCDPISSHATLYWYQQALGQGPEFLTYFNYEAQPDKSGLPSDRFSAERPEGSISTLTIQRTEQRDSAMYRCASSLGLAGGTQYFGPGTRLTVL.

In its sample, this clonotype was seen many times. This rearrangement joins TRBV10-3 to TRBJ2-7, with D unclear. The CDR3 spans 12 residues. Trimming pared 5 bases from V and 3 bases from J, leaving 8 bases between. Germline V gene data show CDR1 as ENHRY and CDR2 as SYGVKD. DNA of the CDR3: TGTGCCATCAGTCACGGAGACTACGAGCAGTACTTC. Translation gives CAISHGDYEQYF.

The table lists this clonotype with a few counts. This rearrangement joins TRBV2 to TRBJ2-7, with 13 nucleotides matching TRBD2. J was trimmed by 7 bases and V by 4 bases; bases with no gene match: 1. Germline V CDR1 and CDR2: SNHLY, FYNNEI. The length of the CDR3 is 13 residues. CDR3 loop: CASSGTSGGEQYF. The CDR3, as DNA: TGTGCCAGCAGTGGGACTAGCGGGGGAGAGCAGTACTTC.

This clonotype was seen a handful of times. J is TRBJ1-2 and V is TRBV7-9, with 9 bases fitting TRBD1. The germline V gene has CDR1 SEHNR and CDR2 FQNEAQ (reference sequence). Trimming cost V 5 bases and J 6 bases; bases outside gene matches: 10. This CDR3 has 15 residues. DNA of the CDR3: TGTGCCAGCAGCGCCCCGGGACAGGGACCTGATGGCTACACCTTC. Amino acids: CASSAPGQGPDGYTF.

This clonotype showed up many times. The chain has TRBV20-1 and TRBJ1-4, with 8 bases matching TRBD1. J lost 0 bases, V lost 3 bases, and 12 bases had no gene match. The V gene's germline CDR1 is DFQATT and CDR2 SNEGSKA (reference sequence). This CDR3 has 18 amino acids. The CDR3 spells CSARPWDRSKSTNEKLFF. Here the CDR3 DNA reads TGCAGTGCTAGGCCCTGGGACAGGAGTAAATCAACTAATGAAAAACTGTTTTTT.

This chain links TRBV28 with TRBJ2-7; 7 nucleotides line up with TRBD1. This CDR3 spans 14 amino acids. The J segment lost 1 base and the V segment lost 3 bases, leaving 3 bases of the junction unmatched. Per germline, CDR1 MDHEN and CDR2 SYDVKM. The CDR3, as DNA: TGTGCCAGCAGTTTCGGGACAGTTTCCTACGAGCAGTACTTC. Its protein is CASSFGTVSYEQYF.

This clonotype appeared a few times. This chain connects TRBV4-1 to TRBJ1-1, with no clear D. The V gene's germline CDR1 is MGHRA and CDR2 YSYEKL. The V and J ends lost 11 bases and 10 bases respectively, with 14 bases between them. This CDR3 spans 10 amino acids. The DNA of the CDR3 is TGCGCCCGTCGGGAGGTGGGAGCTTTCTTT. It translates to CARREVGAFF.

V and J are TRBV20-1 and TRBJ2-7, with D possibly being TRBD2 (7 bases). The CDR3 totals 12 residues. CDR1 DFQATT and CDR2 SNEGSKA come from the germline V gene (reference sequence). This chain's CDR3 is CRVQGGSYEQYF. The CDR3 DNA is TGCAGGGTACAGGGAGGGTCCTACGAGCAGTACTTC.

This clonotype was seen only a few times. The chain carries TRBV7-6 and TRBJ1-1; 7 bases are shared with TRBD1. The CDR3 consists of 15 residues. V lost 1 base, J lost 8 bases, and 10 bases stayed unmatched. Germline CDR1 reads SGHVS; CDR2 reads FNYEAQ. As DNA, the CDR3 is TGTGCCAGCAGCTTAGTCAGGGGGGAGTTGGCGGAAGCTTTCTTT. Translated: CASSLVRGELAEAFF. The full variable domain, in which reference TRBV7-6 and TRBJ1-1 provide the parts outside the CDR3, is GAGVSQSPRYKVTKRGQDVALRCDPISGHVSLYWYRQALGQGPEFLTYFNYEAQQDKSGLPNDRFSAERPEGSISTLTIQRTEQRDSAMYRCASSLVRGELAEAFFGQGTRLTVV.

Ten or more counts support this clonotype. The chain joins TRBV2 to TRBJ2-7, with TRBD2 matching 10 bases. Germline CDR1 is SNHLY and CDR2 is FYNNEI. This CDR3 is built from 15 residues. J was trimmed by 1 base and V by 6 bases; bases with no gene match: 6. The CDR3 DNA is TGTGCCAGCAGGATAGGACTAGCGGAGTCCTACGAGCAGTACTTC. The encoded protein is CASRIGLAESYEQYF. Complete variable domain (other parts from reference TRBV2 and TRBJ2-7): EPEVTQTPSHQVTQMGQEVILRCVPISNHLYFYWYRQILGQKVEFLVSFYNNEISEKSEIFDDQFSVERPDGSNFTLKIRSTKLEDSAMYFCASRIGLAESYEQYFGPGTRLTVT.

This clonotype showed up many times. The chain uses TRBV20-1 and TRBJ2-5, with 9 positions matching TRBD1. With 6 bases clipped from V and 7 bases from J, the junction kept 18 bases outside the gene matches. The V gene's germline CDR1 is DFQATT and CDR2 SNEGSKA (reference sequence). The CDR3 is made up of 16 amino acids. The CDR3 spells CSAILPGQGGLVTQYF. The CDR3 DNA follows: TGCAGTGCAATACTGCCGGGACAGGGAGGGCTCGTGACCCAGTACTTC.

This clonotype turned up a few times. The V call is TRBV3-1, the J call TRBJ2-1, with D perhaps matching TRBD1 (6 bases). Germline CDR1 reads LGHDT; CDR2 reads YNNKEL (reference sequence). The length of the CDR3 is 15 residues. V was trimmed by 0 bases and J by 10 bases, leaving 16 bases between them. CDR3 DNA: TGTGCCAGCAGCCAAGATCAGCCAGATGGGGGCGAGCAGTTCTTC. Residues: CASSQDQPDGGEQFF.

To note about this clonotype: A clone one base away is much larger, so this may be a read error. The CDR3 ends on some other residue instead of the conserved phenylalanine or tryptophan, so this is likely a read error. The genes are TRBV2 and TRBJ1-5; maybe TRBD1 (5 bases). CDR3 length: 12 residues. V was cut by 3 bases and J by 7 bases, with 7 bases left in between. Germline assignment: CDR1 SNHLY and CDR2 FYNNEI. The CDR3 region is CASSDNRQPQHL. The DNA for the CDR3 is TGTGCCAGCAGTGATAACAGGCAGCCCCAGCATTTG.

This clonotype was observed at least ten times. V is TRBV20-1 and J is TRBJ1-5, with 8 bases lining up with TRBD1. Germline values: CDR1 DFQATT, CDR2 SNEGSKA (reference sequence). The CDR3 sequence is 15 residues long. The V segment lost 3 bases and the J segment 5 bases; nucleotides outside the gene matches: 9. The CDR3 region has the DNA TGCAGTGCTAGCCCCCCGGGACAGGTACATCAGCCCCAGCATTTT. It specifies CSASPPGQVHQPQHF.

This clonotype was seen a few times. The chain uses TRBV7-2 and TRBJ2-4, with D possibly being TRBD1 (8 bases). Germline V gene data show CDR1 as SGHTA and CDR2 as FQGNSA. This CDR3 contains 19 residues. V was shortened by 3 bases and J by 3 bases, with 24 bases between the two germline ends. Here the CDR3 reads CASSFLDREGGGGKNIQYF. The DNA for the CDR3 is TGTGCCAGCAGCTTCTTGGACAGGGAAGGGGGAGGGGGCAAAAACATTCAGTACTTC.

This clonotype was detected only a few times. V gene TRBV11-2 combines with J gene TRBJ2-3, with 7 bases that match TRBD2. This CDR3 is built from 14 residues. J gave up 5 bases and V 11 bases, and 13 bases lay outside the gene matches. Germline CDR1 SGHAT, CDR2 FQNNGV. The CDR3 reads CASHPFGGRDTQYF. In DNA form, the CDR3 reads TGTGCCTCCCACCCCTTCGGCGGGAGAGATACGCAGTATTTT.

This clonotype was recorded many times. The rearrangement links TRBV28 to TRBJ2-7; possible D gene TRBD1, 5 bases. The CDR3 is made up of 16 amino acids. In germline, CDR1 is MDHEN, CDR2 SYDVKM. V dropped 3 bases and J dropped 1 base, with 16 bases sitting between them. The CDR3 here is CASSLPGPGSSYEQYF. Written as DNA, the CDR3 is TGTGCCAGCAGTTTGCCCGGGCCAGGGTCATCCTACGAGCAGTACTTC. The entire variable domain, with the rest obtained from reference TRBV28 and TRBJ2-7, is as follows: DVKVTQSSRYLVKRTGEKVFLECVQDMDHENMFWYRQDPGLGLRLIYFSYDVKMKEKGDIPEGYSVSREKKERFSLILESASTNQTSMYLCASSLPGPGSSYEQYFGPGTRLTVT.

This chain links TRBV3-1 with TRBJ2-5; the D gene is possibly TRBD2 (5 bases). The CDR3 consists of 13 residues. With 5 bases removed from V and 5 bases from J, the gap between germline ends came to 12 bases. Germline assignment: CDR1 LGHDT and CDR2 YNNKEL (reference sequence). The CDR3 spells CASSSDLAETQYF. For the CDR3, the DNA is TGTGCCAGCAGCTCGGACTTAGCGGAGACCCAGTACTTC.

The CDR3 sequence: CASSEFVNFGDSDFRRWPDTQYF. CDR3 nucleotide sequence: TGCGCCAGCAGTGAGTTTGTTAATTTCGGGGACTCAGACTTCAGAAGGTGGCCAGATACGCAGTATTTT. V gene TRBV10-1 combines with J gene TRBJ2-3; the D gene is possibly TRBD2 (6 bases). Per the germline V gene, CDR1 is WNHNN and CDR2 is SYGVQD (reference sequence). This CDR3 contains 23 residues. V was trimmed by 1 base and J by 4 bases, leaving 36 bases between them.